This paragraph covers one T cell receptor (beta chain) sequence. The target of this receptor is not known. There are no base qualities to consult, and no much larger clone falls within one base. This sample includes further DNA sequences coding for the same CDR3. V gives up 1 base and J gives up 0 bases, and the segment between their germline ends measures 4 bases. For CDR1 and CDR2, the germline V gene lists SGHAT and FQNNGV. The CDR3 has 13 amino acids, counting the end cysteine and phenylalanine. The sequence is cut down to CDR3 DNA, 39 bases in frame from base 1. Using the deep immunoSEQ assay, TCR CDR3 regions were amplified from genomic DNA by multiplex PCR. Genomic DNA extracted from each cell subset was distributed evenly over all wells of several immunoSEQ 96-well plates, and each plate served as one replicate. For sorted subsets, each replicate PCR was loaded with 200 ng genomic DNA, equivalent to about 30,000 T cell genomes. Purified libraries were quantified with a Qubit 3.0 fluorometer, sized on a Bioanalyzer 2100, and re-quantified with the KAPA Library Quantification kit. A separate single-read 150-cycle Illumina NextSeq 550 flow cell was used to sequence each immunoSEQ 96-well plate. In the source study's methods: The immunoSEQ output contained only junctional sequences without quality scores, so filtering could not match that applied to full-length reads. Sequences were annotated with PyIR, a Python wrapper for IgBLAST v1.9, using IMGT germline references to assign V/J genes and CDR3. Reads were removed for weak V/J assignments (E-value above 1e-6), missing CDR3, stop codons, out-of-frame junctions, or ambiguous translated residues. V3J clonotypes were defined as sequences sharing the same inferred V gene, J gene, and CDR3 amino acid sequence. To compute the percentage overlap between repertoires, the number of shared unique clonotypes was divided by the size of the smaller repertoire. RTK rarefaction, the Chao1 estimator, and Recon v2.1 estimates of unobserved clonotypes were used to assess repertoire richness. Generation probabilities were computed with OLGA for all TCRbeta clonotypes obtained by the gDNA method from several donors. The table comes from immuneACCESS by way of TCRdb, which keeps in-frame sequences with V and J called. Part of the clones is missing from these tables; in studies checked, under half for an unresolved V gene and the rest for unknown reasons. V, J and clone size are those of that table, while D and trimming were read from the DNA. This sample gives roughly 2,000,000 clones in total; roughly 95% of them show up just once. The ten largest clones add up to under 2% of the sample.

CD8 naive samples were CD45RO-negative cells positively selected for CCR7, giving a CD45RA+CCR7+ population that excluded TemRA cells. The donors were healthy, HIV-negative adults who had no recently reported acute infections or vaccinations. Every donor was a Caucasian adult residing in Nashville, Tennessee, USA. Blood was collected by leukapheresis, and PBMCs were isolated by Ficoll-Histopaque density gradient centrifugation and then cryopreserved in liquid nitrogen vapor phase. Purity and quantity of every magnetically sorted T cell population were checked by analytical flow cytometry. Genomic DNA was isolated from each sorted fraction and quantified by UV absorbance on a Nanodrop 2000c. This record belongs to a study of shared clonotypes between healthy human individuals (dated by TCRdb to 2019 to 2021). At the level of the whole study: The cohort included three men and a couple of women between 18 and 49 years of age. For each donor, CD4 naive and CD4 memory were each run on three plates, CD8 naive on two plates, and CD8 memory on one plate. Leukapheresis yielded between about 0.9 and 9 billion PBMCs per donor. Libraries were prepared and TCR repertoires were sequenced by different laboratories using diverse techniques, in order to increase sequencing depth and limit assay-specific biases. To estimate repertoire size and how much clonotype sharing occurs between individuals, the study deeply sequenced the blood TCR repertoires of 4 to 6 healthy adults.

What the authors observed across the whole study: Even with the large sequencing depth, rarefaction of the sorted-subset datasets indicated that sequencing was incomplete. The small number of donors limited the genetic and exposure-history diversity represented. Higher generation probabilities were observed for clonotypes shared by all four sorted-subset donors than for non-shared clonotypes. Pairwise subsampling indicated that sequencing depth was expected to affect the degree of clonotype sharing among donors. Naive subsets generally had larger estimated clonotype richness than memory subsets did. Only blood was sampled, and tissue TCR repertoires likely differ from those in blood. When a few donors were compared, the shared fraction of clonotypes was about 5.2% for naive CD4, 3% to 4% for naive CD8, 2.3% for memory CD4, and roughly 0.4% for memory CD8.

The material sequenced was naive CD8+ T cells from PBMCs. The cell subset or site label here, explained by the study, means: CD45RA+CCR7+. This sequence was found in a man aged 18 to 29 in good health. Some clones in this sample may be carry-over from other donors' samples. This chain is built from TRBV11-2 and TRBJ2-7; no D segment can be confidently identified. The nucleotides read TGTGCCAGCAGCTTAGGACCCTCCTACGAGCAGTACTTC. The encoded protein is CASSLGPSYEQYF.